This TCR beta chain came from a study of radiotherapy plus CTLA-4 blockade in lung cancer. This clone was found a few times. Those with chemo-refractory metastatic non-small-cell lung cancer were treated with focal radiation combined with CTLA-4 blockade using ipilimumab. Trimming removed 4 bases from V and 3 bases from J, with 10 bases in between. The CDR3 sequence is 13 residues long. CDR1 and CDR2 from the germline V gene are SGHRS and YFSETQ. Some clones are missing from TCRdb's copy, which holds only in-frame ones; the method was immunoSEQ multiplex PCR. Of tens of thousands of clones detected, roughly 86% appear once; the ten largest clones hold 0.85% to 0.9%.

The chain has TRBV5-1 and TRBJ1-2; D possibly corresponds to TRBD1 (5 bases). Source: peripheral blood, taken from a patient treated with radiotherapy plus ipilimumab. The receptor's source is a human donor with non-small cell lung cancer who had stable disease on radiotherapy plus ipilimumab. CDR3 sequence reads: CASSDSPDYGYTF. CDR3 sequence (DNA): TGCGCCAGCAGCGACAGTCCGGACTATGGCTACACCTTC.